These T cell receptor beta chains were read from a single sample in a study of T cell responses to AZD1222 COVID-19 vaccine. Produced via immunoSEQ multiplex PCR; TCRdb's table is partial and in-frame only. The sample shows about 120,000 clones, roughly 89% of them seen only once. The sequencing here drew on peripheral blood, taken on day 0 of AZD1222 vaccination. The receptor set was obtained from an adult in good health. Each CDR3 is given with its conserved first and last residue. Fields, in order: J gene, V gene, CDR3 protein.

TRBJ2-2 | TRBV7-9 | CASSYPWAGGRSAGELFF
TRBJ2-5 | TRBV29-1 | CSTARASGRETQYF
TRBJ1-2 | TRBV4-1 | CASSQDQSPLGGYTF
TRBJ1-1 | TRBV5-1 | CASSWTVNTEAFF
TRBJ1-1 | TRBV19 | CASSYRGGRSDTEAFF
TRBJ1-3 | TRBV11-2 | CASSFILSGNTIYF
TRBJ1-6 | TRBV10-1 | CASSESRANSPLHF
TRBJ2-7 | TRBV19 | CASNQGTYEQYF
TRBJ1-5 | TRBV6-6 | CASSGQGRNQPQHF
TRBJ1-1 | TRBV2 | CASSQDRGREAFF
TRBJ2-7 | TRBV7-9 | CASSPSLAGGPDEQYF
TRBJ1-2 | TRBV29-1 | CSVEIHNNYGYTF
TRBJ1-6 | TRBV6-5 | CASSIGGSYNSPLHF
TRBJ1-5 | TRBV7-3 | CASSPQGNQPQHF
TRBJ1-3 | TRBV28 | CASSPPTSSGNTIYF
TRBJ1-3 | TRBV5-4 | CASSLDNRVDTIYF
TRBJ2-7 | TRBV2 | CASQRVGITYEQYF
TRBJ2-3 | TRBV28 | CASSFRDRGGTDTQYF
TRBJ1-2 | TRBV28 | CASRARGAVGYGYTF
TRBJ1-1 | TRBV6-5 | CAGRPGQGAYEAFF
TRBJ1-1 | TRBV10-3 | CAIKGGNPEAFF
TRBJ2-7 | TRBV7-8 | CASSSPREGGHEQYF
TRBJ2-5 | TRBV18 | CASSADRGGTQYF
TRBJ2-1 | TRBV5-1 | CASSLGVAGSYNEQFF
TRBJ1-1 | TRBV5-5 | CASRKTGVTNTEAFF
TRBJ1-4 | TRBV18 | CASSPRTVATNEKLFF
TRBJ1-5 | TRBV30 | CAWSGTGNQPQHF
TRBJ2-2 | TRBV5-6 | CASSGREGGRGTGELFF
TRBJ1-1 | TRBV7-9 | CASSYTGATEAFF
TRBJ1-5 | TRBV27 | CASSLRGQPQHF